This T cell receptor beta chain is drawn from a study of T cells in Graves' hyperthyroidism and ophthalmopathy. Study conclusions and caveats: Ophthalmopathy and stable hyperthyroidism were separated by a 13 V-J model.

The investigators amplified TCR beta CDR3 regions from RNA transcripts. The HTBI primer set drove a first-round RT-PCR of the TCR CDR3. One entry per CDR3 protein results from TCRdb running MiXCR on the multiplex PCR reads. This table has a few hundred thousand distinct CDR3 sequences, around 13% appearing once. Blood from later-ophthalmopathy patients was taken at first hyperthyroidism diagnosis. This clonotype was observed at least ten times. Its antigen is unidentified. The TCR was taken from a woman in her twenties or thirties with Graves' hyperthyroidism that later progressed to Graves' ophthalmopathy. Sequenced sample: blood.

This CDR3 is CASKAGTSNYEQYF. In nucleotides, the CDR3 is TGTGCCAGCAAGGCCGGGACCTCTAACTACGAGCAGTACTTC. The rearrangement uses TRBV27 and TRBJ2-7; D assignment may be TRBD1 or TRBD2 (5 bases each). CDR1 and CDR2 (germline): MNHEY, SMNVEV (reference sequence). Trimming took 7 bases from V and 3 from J, leaving 16 bases between them. The CDR3 is 14 amino acids.